This entry lists 27 T cell receptor beta chains sequenced from one sample in a study of CD4+ T cells in melanoma. Assay used: immunoSEQ multiplex PCR; TCRdb lists only in-frame clones, some missing. The sample yields 10,000 to 14,000 clones, around 71% seen once. Input material: cells from a culture (not recorded whether cultured in vitro). These receptors all come from a human donor with melanoma.

The genes are TRBV6-1 and TRBJ2-3; D perhaps matches TRBD2 (5 bases). The CDR3 totals 13 residues. The V end was cut by 8 bases, the J end by 2 bases, with 11 bases between. The germline V gene encodes CDR1 MNHNS and CDR2 SASEGT. CDR3: CASPGINTDTQYF. The CDR3 DNA reads TGTGCCAGCCCGGGGATAAACACAGATACGCAGTATTTT.

The gene calls are TRBV27 and TRBJ1-1; a weak D match, TRBD1 (5 bases). The CDR3 has 15 residues. V lost 2 bases and J lost 11, with 21 bases in between. Germline lookup yields CDR1 MNHEY and CDR2 SMNVEV (reference sequence). The CDR3: CASSLNEGNPRPAFF. As DNA, the CDR3 is TGTGCCAGCAGTTTAAACGAGGGGAATCCCAGACCGGCTTTCTTT.

The chain has TRBV6-5 and TRBJ2-2; possible D gene TRBD2, 6 bases. CDR1 is MNHEY, CDR2 SVGAGI, per germline. The V end lost 4 bases, the J end lost 6 bases, and 12 bases lay between the germline ends. The CDR3 is made up of 14 amino acids. The CDR3 nucleotides are TGTGCCAGCAGTTGGGAGGCCCGTCCCGGGGAGCTGTTTTTT. Residues: CASSWEARPGELFF.

The rearrangement uses TRBV2 and TRBJ2-2, with 9 bases matching TRBD2. V shed 7 bases and J 1 base; nucleotides not matched to a gene: 4. Germline V gives CDR1 SNHLY, CDR2 FYNNEI. The CDR3 is 15 amino acids. Here the CDR3 DNA reads TGTGCCAGCACCCCTAGCGGGGTGAACACCGGGGAGCTGTTTTTT. Amino acids: CASTPSGVNTGELFF. The whole variable domain, filled in from reference TRBV2 and TRBJ2-2, reads EPEVTQTPSHQVTQMGQEVILRCVPISNHLYFYWYRQILGQKVEFLVSFYNNEISEKSEIFDDQFSVERPDGSNFTLKIRSTKLEDSAMYFCASTPSGVNTGELFFGEGSRLTVL.

The chain recombines TRBV7-8 with TRBJ1-2, with 7 nucleotides matching TRBD1. Germline CDR1 is SGHVS and CDR2 is FQNEAQ. The CDR3 totals 13 residues. V shed 1 base and J 7 bases; nucleotides not matched to a gene: 3. The DNA of the CDR3 is TGTGCCAGCAGCTTAGGGGGACAGCTTGGCTACACCTTC. Protein product: CASSLGGQLGYTF. The complete variable domain, with remaining parts taken from reference TRBV7-8 and TRBJ1-2, reads GAGVSQSPRYKVAKRGQDVALRCDPISGHVSLFWYQQALGQGPEFLTYFQNEAQLDKSGLPSDRFFAERPEGSVSTLKIQRTQQEDSAVYLCASSLGGQLGYTFGSGTRLTVV.

This chain joins TRBV7-8 and TRBJ1-1; maybe TRBD1 (5 bases). V lost 3 bases and J 4 bases, leaving 12 bases between the germline ends. The CDR3 spans 14 residues. Germline V gene data show CDR1 as SGHVS and CDR2 as FQNEAQ. CDR3 in DNA: TGTGCCAGCAGCTTTGCCAGGGTTGGCACTGAAGCTTTCTTT. Protein product: CASSFARVGTEAFF. The entire variable domain, with the rest obtained from reference TRBV7-8 and TRBJ1-1, is as follows: GAGVSQSPRYKVAKRGQDVALRCDPISGHVSLFWYQQALGQGPEFLTYFQNEAQLDKSGLPSDRFFAERPEGSVSTLKIQRTQQEDSAVYLCASSFARVGTEAFFGQGTRLTVV.

This chain links TRBV27 with TRBJ1-6, with no clear D. Germline V gives CDR1 MNHEY, CDR2 SMNVEV (reference sequence). V gave up 6 bases and J gave up 6 bases, with 6 bases separating them. The CDR3 is made up of 12 amino acids. CDR3 residues: CASRTANSPLHF. The CDR3 bases are TGTGCCAGCAGAACAGCTAATTCACCCCTCCACTTT.

This clone is categorized as medium-sized. CDR3 in amino acids: CASTPGSSGSYEQYF. Here the CDR3 DNA reads TGTGCCAGCACCCCCGGGAGTAGCGGGTCCTACGAGCAGTACTTC. V and J are TRBV7-9 and TRBJ2-7; 7 bases are shared with TRBD2. Trimming at V came to 7 bases and at J to 1 base, leaving 10 bases not matched to a gene. This CDR3 comprises 15 residues. Germline CDR1 and CDR2: SEHNR and FQNEAQ (reference sequence).

The chain links TRBV29-1 to TRBJ2-7, with 8 positions matching TRBD2. With V trimmed by 5 bases and J by 3 bases, 6 bases remained unmatched. The CDR3 has 13 amino acids. Germline assignment: CDR1 SQVTM and CDR2 ANQGSEA. CDR3 nucleotides: TGCAGCGTTCGGTCCGGGGGGGGCTACGAGCAGTACTTC. Protein: CSVRSGGGYEQYF.

This chain joins TRBV14 and TRBJ2-1; D not certain. Trimming stripped 1 base from V and 10 bases from J, with 8 bases between. This CDR3 is 12 amino acids long. Germline V gene sequence: CDR1 SGHDN, CDR2 FVKESK. The CDR3 DNA reads TGTGCCAGCAGCCAAGTTCGGTCGGAGCAGTTCTTC. This translates into CASSQVRSEQFF.

This clone was detected a few times. The chain uses TRBV2 and TRBJ1-4; no clear D gene. CDR1 SNHLY and CDR2 FYNNEI come from the germline V gene. The CDR3 has 13 residues. The V and J ends lost 4 bases and 6 bases respectively, with 9 bases between them. The CDR3 region is CASSVRQDEKLFF. CDR3 in DNA: TGTGCCAGCAGTGTACGGCAGGATGAAAAACTGTTTTTT.

V and J are TRBV19 and TRBJ2-2, with 7 positions matching TRBD1. Germline V gene sequence: CDR1 LNHDA, CDR2 SQIVND (reference sequence). V was clipped by 6 bases and J by 2 bases; unmatched bases: 12. There are 17 residues in the CDR3. The CDR3 region has the DNA TGTGCCAGTAGCCACCTCCTAGGACAGGATAACACCGGGGAGCTGTTTTTT. Amino acids: CASSHLLGQDNTGELFF.

Only a few counts were recorded for this clone. The chain uses TRBV9 and TRBJ2-5; 7 bases match TRBD2. Germline V gene sequence: CDR1 SGDLS, CDR2 YYNGEE. The V and J ends lost 3 bases and 2 bases, in that order; junction bases with no gene match: 4. CDR3 length: 14 amino acids. CDR3: CASSAGGTQETQYF. CDR3 sequence (DNA): TGTGCCAGCAGCGCGGGGGGAACACAAGAGACCCAGTACTTC.

This clone was observed once. This sequence joins TRBV7-2 and TRBJ1-1, with a possible D match to TRBD1 (6 bases). Per the germline V gene, CDR1 is SGHTA and CDR2 is FQGNSA. This CDR3 is 15 amino acids long. V lost 4 bases and J 0 bases, leaving 12 bases between the germline ends. This chain's CDR3 is CASSSQGTLNTEAFF. The CDR3 region has the DNA TGTGCCAGCAGCTCTCAAGGGACACTGAACACTGAAGCTTTCTTT.

This clone has only a few counts. The rearrangement uses TRBV6-5 and TRBJ2-1; the D gene is possibly TRBD2 (5 bases). V was clipped by 6 bases and J by 0 bases, with 12 bases between them. From germline, CDR1 is MNHEY and CDR2 SVGAGI. The CDR3 contains 15 residues. CDR3 region: CASSIQRSSYNEQFF. The DNA for the CDR3 is TGTGCCAGCAGCATCCAGCGGAGCTCCTACAATGAGCAGTTCTTC.

This clone has a handful of counts. V usage is TRBV2 and J usage is TRBJ1-3, with TRBD1 as a possible D gene (6 bases). CDR1 is SNHLY, CDR2 FYNNEI, per germline. The CDR3 totals 14 residues. With 6 bases removed from V and 4 bases from J, the gap between germline ends came to 13 bases. The DNA of the CDR3 is TGTGCCAGCAGGCTTACAGGGTCAGGAAACACCATATATTTT. Translating it yields CASRLTGSGNTIYF.

The chain combines TRBV10-3 with TRBJ1-2; 9 bases fit TRBD1. CDR1 and CDR2 from the germline V gene are ENHRY and SYGVKD. The CDR3 consists of 14 residues. V shed 4 bases and J 2 bases; nucleotides not matched to a gene: 2. The CDR3 DNA sequence: TGTGCCATCAGTGGGGGGACAGGGAACTATGGCTACACCTTC. This translates into CAISGGTGNYGYTF.

The gene calls are TRBV5-4 and TRBJ2-1; 8 positions agree with TRBD2. CDR1 is SGHNT, CDR2 YYREEE, per germline (reference sequence). The CDR3 runs to 15 residues. V lost 5 bases to trimming and J lost 7 bases; unmatched junction nucleotides: 11. The CDR3 protein is CASRTGGRSANEQFF. The DNA of the CDR3 is TGTGCCAGCAGGACGGGGGGGCGGTCGGCGAATGAGCAGTTCTTC.

The chain couples TRBV4-1 to TRBJ1-4, with D possibly being TRBD1 (5 bases). This CDR3 is built from 16 residues. Deletions cut 0 bases from V and 8 bases from J, with 16 bases between. Germline V gene sequence: CDR1 MGHRA, CDR2 YSYEKL. CDR3 bases: TGCGCCAGCAGCCAAGACGCCGACAGTCTTAGGGAAAAACTGTTTTTT. As protein: CASSQDADSLREKLFF.

This clone has only a few counts. The genes are TRBV6-6 and TRBJ1-1; D is unclear. V was pared by 3 bases and J by 6 bases, with 14 bases between. Germline-derived CDR1 and CDR2 are MNHNY and SVGAGI (reference sequence). This CDR3 contains 14 residues. The CDR3 loop is CASSYEGGAPEAFF. In DNA form, the CDR3 reads TGTGCCAGCAGTTATGAGGGAGGCGCGCCTGAAGCTTTCTTT.

The V call is TRBV5-1, the J call TRBJ2-2; a weak D match, TRBD1 (6 bases). Trimming stripped 4 bases from V and 3 bases from J, with 10 bases between. Looked up from germline, CDR1 is SGHRS and CDR2 is YFSETQ. The CDR3 covers 14 residues. CDR3 residues: CASSVGTHTGELFF. The CDR3 region has the DNA TGCGCCAGCAGCGTAGGGACACACACCGGGGAGCTGTTTTTT.

This sequence joins TRBV10-1 and TRBJ2-2; D remains unclear. The V and J ends lost 6 bases and 3 bases respectively, with 2 bases between them. In germline, CDR1 is WNHNN, CDR2 SYGVQD (reference sequence). The CDR3 loop spans 11 amino acids. CDR3 in DNA: TGCGCCAGCAGCCACACCGGGGAGCTGTTTTTT. Its protein is CASSHTGELFF.

The chain is built from TRBV30 and TRBJ2-5, with a tentative D call TRBD2 (7 bases). CDR3 length: 15 amino acids. The germline V and J ends were trimmed by 1 base and 5 bases, with 17 bases remaining between them. The V gene's germline CDR1 is GTSNPN and CDR2 SVGIG (reference sequence). CDR3 in amino acids: CAWSGPRGRGETQYF. Written as DNA, the CDR3 is TGTGCCTGGAGTGGGCCAAGGGGGAGGGGGGAGACCCAGTACTTC. Using reference TRBV30 and TRBJ2-5 for the parts outside the CDR3, the full variable domain is SQTIHQWPATLVQPVGSPLSLECTVEGTSNPNLYWYRQAAGRGLQLLFYSVGIGQISSEVPQNLSASRPQDRQFILSSKKLLLSDSGFYLCAWSGPRGRGETQYFGPGTRLLVL.

This chain uses TRBV10-2 with TRBJ2-5, with 14 bases identical to TRBD2. CDR3 length: 15 residues. J gave up 5 bases and V 6 bases, and 5 bases lay outside the gene matches. Germline V CDR1 and CDR2: WSHSY, SAAADI. In DNA form, the CDR3 reads TGCGCCAGCAGAGGGACTAGCGGGGGCCGGGAGACCCAGTACTTC. It translates to CASRGTSGGRETQYF.

J is TRBJ1-2 and V is TRBV5-4; a possible D gene is TRBD1 (5 bases). There are 17 residues in the CDR3. CDR1 SGHNT and CDR2 YYREEE come from the germline V gene (reference sequence). V was shortened by 4 bases and J by 0 bases, with 19 bases between the two germline ends. CDR3 loop: CASSTLRNRSPNYGYTF. The DNA of the CDR3 is TGTGCCAGCAGCACCCTACGGAACAGGTCCCCTAACTATGGCTACACCTTC.

The V call is TRBV6-6, the J call TRBJ1-3; 7 nucleotides match TRBD1. The V gene end was trimmed by 0 bases and the J gene end by 4 bases; junction bases not matched to a gene: 6. Germline lookup yields CDR1 MNHNY and CDR2 SVGAGI (reference sequence). This CDR3 is built from 16 residues. CDR3 protein: CASSYSLQGGGNTIYF. The CDR3 DNA reads as TGTGCCAGCAGTTACTCGCTTCAGGGGGGAGGAAACACCATATATTTT.

The chain recombines TRBV7-6 with TRBJ2-3; D call uncertain. Germline CDR1 is SGHVS and CDR2 is FNYEAQ. V was cut by 11 bases and J by 2 bases, with 17 bases left in between. The CDR3 spans 14 residues. This chain's CDR3 is CALWYYRYTDTQYF. CDR3 nucleotide sequence: TGTGCCTTATGGTATTACCGGTACACAGATACGCAGTATTTT.